This T cell receptor beta chain appears in the sequencing data of a study of response to subunit inactivated influenza vaccine. This clonotype showed up many times. Its cognate antigen is unknown. V was pared by 2 bases and J by 1 base, with 5 bases between. Germline-derived CDR1 and CDR2 are DFQATT and SNEGSKA (reference sequence). The CDR3 extends over 12 amino acids. Findings and caveats of the study: The study's authors posited that every seasonal influenza vaccination enlists few new T cells.

TCRdb redid the calling of the RT-PCR reads with MiXCR, one entry per CDR3 protein. The data hold roughly 760,000 distinct CDR3 sequences, with 21% observed a single time. The source was PBMCs from blood, collected 5 days after vaccination. The TCR originated in a man in his forties or fifties who received an inactivated influenza vaccine. The chain combines TRBV20-1 with TRBJ2-5; D unresolved. Here the CDR3 DNA reads TGCAGTGCTAGATACGGCCAAGAGACCCAGTACTTC. The encoded protein is CSARYGQETQYF.